This T cell receptor beta chain derives from a study of T-cell reconstitution after alpha-beta-depleted transplantation in children. Preparing the TCRbeta library involved the use of unique molecular identifiers. TCRdb reprocessed the PCR reads with MiXCR, giving one entry per CDR3 protein. The data contain roughly 49,000 distinct CDR3 sequences, about 9% of them singletons. This clonotype showed up many times. From germline, CDR1 is MNHNS and CDR2 SASEGT. This CDR3 is built from 16 residues. V dropped 3 bases and J dropped 0 bases, with 12 bases sitting between them. The sequence was collected from a male patient under 10 years old who had a stem cell transplant for chronic granulomatous disease, so the T cells may come from the graft donor. This material consisted of PBMCs, mostly from graft donor cells, taken 60 days after TCRalphabeta/CD19-depleted stem cell transplant. The rearrangement joins TRBV6-1 to TRBJ2-1; D is possibly TRBD2 (6 bases). The CDR3 sequence is CASSDRAGRSYNEQFF. As DNA, the CDR3 is TGTGCCAGCAGTGATAGGGCGGGACGCTCCTACAATGAGCAGTTCTTC.